The rows below give T cell receptor beta chains drawn from one sample of a study of shared clonotypes between healthy human individuals. Assay used: immunoSEQ multiplex PCR; TCRdb lists only in-frame clones, some missing. The repertoire includes 2 million to 2.5 million clones, about 90% of them detected once, and 0.37% sits in the top ten. The sample taken for sequencing was naive CD4+ T cells from PBMCs. Every receptor here comes from a man between 18 and 35 years old in good health. Some clones in this sample may be carry-over from other donors' samples. Each CDR3 is given with its conserved first and last residue. A D gene is named only where the DNA matches it firmly. The listing skips clone size in some rows; elsewhere it reads once, few, many or a size class.

cdr3_length j_call v_call d_call clone_size cdr3_nt cdr3_aa
16 TRBJ1-3 TRBV19 NA NA TGTGCCAGTAGAACTCCCGGGACGCCCGTTGGAAACACCATATATTTT CASRTPGTPVGNTIYF
13 TRBJ1-1 TRBV9 NA NA TGTGCCAGCAGCGTAGTCGGTTTCGGTGAAGCTTTCTTT CASSVVGFGEAFF
14 TRBJ1-4 TRBV6-5 TRBD1 NA TGTGCCAGCAGGGAAAGACAGGGGAGGGAAAAACTGTTTTTT CASRERQGREKLFF
15 TRBJ2-7 TRBV5-4 NA NA TGTGCCAGCAGCTTGACTAAGGGTATTCCCTACGAGCAGTACTTC CASSLTKGIPYEQYF
16 TRBJ2-2 TRBV27 TRBD2 NA TGTGCCAGCAGTTCGGGACTAGCGGGAGACACCGGGGAGCTGTTTTTT CASSSGLAGDTGELFF
15 TRBJ1-1 TRBV4-2 NA NA TGTGCCAGCAGCCAAGAGGACTCGCGGGGCACTGAAGCTTTCTTT CASSQEDSRGTEAFF
14 TRBJ2-2 TRBV6-1 TRBD2 NA TGTGCCAGCACGCGGGAGCTGGGCACCGGGGAGCTGTTTTTT CASTRELGTGELFF
19 TRBJ2-3 TRBV5-4 NA NA TGTGCCAGCAGCCCCAGAATCCAGTCCGGGGGCGCTGGCACAGATACGCAGTATTTT CASSPRIQSGGAGTDTQYF
12 TRBJ2-3 TRBV29-1 NA NA TGCAGCATTCTTCGGGGAACCGATACGCAGTATTTT CSILRGTDTQYF
15 TRBJ2-5 TRBV6-5 NA NA TGTGCCAGCAGTTACTCGTGGGGGCGCTTGGAGACCCAGTACTTC CASSYSWGRLETQYF
16 TRBJ2-1 TRBV9 NA NA TGTGCCAGCAGCCGGCCCGGGACAAGAGCTAACAATGAGCAGTTCTTC CASSRPGTRANNEQFF
14 TRBJ2-7 TRBV10-1 TRBD1 NA TGCGCCAGCTGGAGGGACAGGTTAGCCTACGAGCAGTACTTC CASWRDRLAYEQYF
14 TRBJ2-3 TRBV27 NA NA TGTGCCAGCACAGGTTTCCTTAGCACAGATACGCAGTATTTT CASTGFLSTDTQYF
18 TRBJ2-5 TRBV5-1 NA NA TGCGCCAGCACTAACTCCCACGGGGATAGGCCAACAAGAGAGACCCAGTACTTC CASTNSHGDRPTRETQYF
14 TRBJ2-5 TRBV29-1 NA NA TGCAGCGTTGACGGGGGTGGGGTAGGGGAGACCCAGTACTTC CSVDGGGVGETQYF
12 TRBJ1-2 TRBV7-9 NA NA TGTGCCAGCAGCCCGCAGAGTTATGGCTACACCTTC CASSPQSYGYTF
15 TRBJ1-2 TRBV5-1 TRBD1 NA TGCGCCAGCAGCGTTTCCGGGACAGGGGACTATGGCTACACCTTC CASSVSGTGDYGYTF
15 TRBJ1-1 TRBV7-2 TRBD1 NA TGTGCCAGCAGCTTAGGGCTGGACAGGCACACTGAAGCTTTCTTT CASSLGLDRHTEAFF
16 TRBJ1-5 TRBV30 TRBD1 NA TGTGCCTGGAGTGGAGGGGGCTTGGGAGGCAATCAGCCCCAGCATTTT CAWSGGGLGGNQPQHF
17 TRBJ1-2 TRBV5-1 NA NA TGCGCCAGCAGACAGGCCGTGTCAGCTAATTATAACTATGGCTACACCTTC CASRQAVSANYNYGYTF
12 TRBJ2-1 TRBV28 NA NA TGTGCCAGCCCGAGCAGTCTTGGTGAGCAGTTCTTC CASPSSLGEQFF
13 TRBJ1-1 TRBV5-1 NA few TGCGCCAGCAGCTTGTATCTGAACACTGAAGCTTTCTTT CASSLYLNTEAFF
15 TRBJ2-3 TRBV5-6 TRBD2 NA TGTGCCAGCAGCTCCCCCGCGGGGGGGACAGATACGCAGTATTTT CASSSPAGGTDTQYF
17 TRBJ2-7 TRBV27 TRBD1 NA TGTGCCAGCAAATTATCCCGGACAGGGGGCGCGTTTTACGAGCAGTACTTC CASKLSRTGGAFYEQYF
15 TRBJ2-1 TRBV6-5 TRBD1 NA TGTGCCAGCAGATCAGACAGGGGGCGCTACAATGAGCAGTTCTTC CASRSDRGRYNEQFF
15 TRBJ2-3 TRBV7-3 TRBD2 NA TGTGCCAGCAGCTTGGTCAGCGGGAGGGCAGATACGCAGTATTTT CASSLVSGRADTQYF
13 TRBJ1-5 TRBV7-9 TRBD1 few TGTGCCAGCAGCAGAACAGGGGATCAGCCCCAGCATTTT CASSRTGDQPQHF
16 TRBJ2-5 TRBV6-4 NA NA TGTGCCAGCAGTGCCTTTAGCGGAAGTCCCCAAGAGACCCAGTACTTC CASSAFSGSPQETQYF
12 TRBJ2-3 TRBV29-1 TRBD1 NA TGCAGCTTTGGACAGGGGGCAGATACGCAGTATTTT CSFGQGADTQYF
16 TRBJ2-7 TRBV21-1 NA once TGTGCCAGCAGCAACGACCGGGACAGATATCTCTACGAGCAGTACTTC CASSNDRDRYLYEQYF
14 TRBJ1-5 TRBV2 TRBD1 NA TGTGCCAGCAGTCTAGACAGGGGGAGTCAGCCCCAGCATTTT CASSLDRGSQPQHF
16 TRBJ2-5 TRBV5-6 TRBD2 NA TGTGCCAGCAGCTTGTCGACTAGCGGGTTCCAAGAGACCCAGTACTTC CASSLSTSGFQETQYF
13 TRBJ2-5 TRBV9 NA NA TGTGCCAGCAGCGTCCGTGATCAAGAGACCCAGTACTTC CASSVRDQETQYF
14 TRBJ1-5 TRBV7-2 TRBD1 once TGTGCCAGCAGCTTGGACAGGGGTAGTCAGCCCCAGCATTTT CASSLDRGSQPQHF
12 TRBJ2-7 TRBV9 NA NA TGTGCCAGCAGCCACAGCGGGCTCGAGCAGTACTTC CASSHSGLEQYF
16 TRBJ2-6 TRBV2 NA NA TGTGCCAGCAGTTTCCCGGGGGATTCTGGGGCCAACGTCCTGACTTTC CASSFPGDSGANVLTF
14 TRBJ2-7 TRBV6-6 NA NA TGTGCCAGCAGTTACTCAGGGGTCGTCGGCGAGCAGTACTTC CASSYSGVVGEQYF
15 TRBJ2-2 TRBV6-1 TRBD2 NA TGTGCCAGCAGTGAACTAGCGGGGACCGGCGGGGAGCTGTTTTTT CASSELAGTGGELFF
13 TRBJ1-5 TRBV4-1 TRBD1 NA TGCGCCAGCAGCGGACAGGGGGGCCAGCCCCAGCATTTT CASSGQGGQPQHF
16 TRBJ2-1 TRBV10-2 TRBD2 NA TGCGCCAGCAGTGAGCCGACTAGCGGGCCCCGTCCAATAGGGTTCTTC CASSEPTSGPRPIGFF
14 TRBJ2-2 TRBV19 NA NA TGTGCCAGTAAGGACAGCTCGAACACCGGGGAGCTGTTTTTT CASKDSSNTGELFF